This TCR beta chain is from a study of tumor-infiltrating lymphocytes in glioblastoma multiforme (dated by TCRdb to the late 2010s). Concerning the study at large: To find out whether intratumoral genomic heterogeneity fosters TIL diversity, the study jointly investigated somatic mutations, TIL diversity and immune response activity.

The AllPrep DNA/RNA mini kit was used to purify genomic DNA and total RNA at the same time from each of the approximately ten tumor samples. Every RNA sample had an RNA integrity number above 6.5 and an OD 260/280 ratio above 1.9. Turning to this clonotype: Its target antigen remains unknown. The conserved phenylalanine or tryptophan normally closing the CDR3 is absent here, so this likely arose from a read error.

The study at large found these results: T cells were not sorted into functional subsets, which the authors noted as a future improvement. RNA-based TCR sequencing may distort clone frequencies because T cells carry unequal numbers of TCR transcripts. Generalizability is limited because the TCR and somatic mutation analysis included only one glioblastoma patient.

Termini included, the CDR3 measures 13 amino acids. The retained sequence is limited to the CDR3, 39 bases, with the frame set at the first base. The CDR1 and CDR2 encoded by the germline V gene are ENHRY and SYGVKD. V and J lose 6 bases and 2 bases, and a span of 11 bases separates them. Using a modified ARM-PCR protocol with multiple V-beta primers and a C-beta primer, the team built TCRB libraries from RNA through three nested multiplex PCR rounds. TCRB-specific cDNA was synthesized from about 0.5 ug total RNA with ProtoScript II Reverse Transcriptase and a C-beta primer. No unique molecular identifiers were described for the TCRB libraries. In the third PCR, barcodes and adapters were added over approximately 25 cycles with Deep VentR (exo-) polymerase, and the 250-500 bp bands were then gel purified. TCRB libraries were sequenced on an Illumina HiSeq 2500 with 250 bp paired-end reads. Turning to the authors' computational methods: The reads were cleaned with Trimmomatic, merged with FLASH and assigned V, D and J segments with MiGEC before being analyzed in VDJtools. VDJtools was used to calculate the Shannon-Wiener diversity index, which quantified repertoire diversity. The public reads were reprocessed in TCRdb via fastp at Q25 and MiXCR, keeping in-frame beta chains. Each CDR3 protein gets just one entry, which takes the most common genes and DNA from the rows behind it. TCRdb, not the authors, supplied the V and J calls. This sample lists around 10,000 distinct CDR3 sequences; around three fifths were detected once. The ten largest clones add up to under 30% of the sample.

Sample: brain tumor tissue. The sequence links TRBV10-3 to TRBJ2-7; the D gene remains uncertain. The TCR was taken from a male donor with glioblastoma. The CDR3 is CAIRPSEPYEQYL. In nucleotide form, the sequence is TGTGCCATCAGACCTAGTGAACCCTACGAGCAGTACCTC.